These T cell receptor beta chains were read from a single sample in a study of blood T cell repertoires in COVID-19. Libraries were prepared by immunoSEQ multiplex PCR; TCRdb keeps only in-frame clonotypes and omits some of them. The sample has more than 150,000 clones, roughly 80% seen once. Sequencing was done on a sample of PBMCs or T cells enriched from blood (not recorded which). The source is a man aged 55 to 70 who had been exposed to COVID-19. Each CDR3 is given with its conserved first and last residue. Each record gives: clone size, V gene, J gene, D gene, CDR3 protein, CDR3 DNA. A D gene is named only where the DNA matches it firmly. Part of the rows lack a size; the others show once, few, many or a class for expanded clones.

-	TRBV4-1	TRBJ2-1	TRBD1	CASRKLRDRPDNEQFF	TGCGCCAGCAGGAAGTTGAGGGACAGGCCGGACAATGAGCAGTTCTTC
-	TRBV7-2	TRBJ1-1	-	CASSLMGGGLLNTEAFF	TGTGCCAGCAGCTTAATGGGAGGGGGATTGTTGAACACTGAAGCTTTCTTT
-	TRBV28	TRBJ1-5	-	CASLGAGSNQPQHF	TGTGCCAGCCTGGGGGCAGGGAGCAATCAGCCCCAGCATTTT
-	TRBV5-6	TRBJ2-2	TRBD2	CASSPEAGGWTGELFF	TGTGCCAGCAGCCCAGAAGCGGGAGGGTGGACCGGGGAGCTGTTTTTT
-	TRBV27	TRBJ2-2	-	CASRRTDNTGELFF	TGTGCCAGCAGGAGGACTGACAACACCGGGGAGCTGTTTTTT
-	TRBV2	TRBJ1-2	-	CASSSGVNYGYTF	TGTGCCAGCAGCTCAGGGGTCAACTATGGCTACACCTTC
-	TRBV7-8	TRBJ2-1	TRBD2	CASSPTAAGGNNEQFF	TGTGCCAGCAGCCCCACCGCAGCGGGAGGGAACAATGAGCAGTTCTTC
-	TRBV18	TRBJ2-2	-	CASSARSGTTGELFF	TGTGCCAGCTCAGCGAGGAGCGGCACCACCGGGGAGCTGTTTTTT
-	TRBV25-1	TRBJ2-7	-	CASSDLRAQYF	TGTGCCAGCAGTGATCTCAGGGCCCAGTACTTC
-	TRBV11-3	TRBJ1-2	-	CASSLDPSDSVNYGYTF	TGTGCCAGCAGCTTAGATCCAAGCGACAGTGTTAACTATGGCTACACCTTC
-	TRBV2	TRBJ2-2	TRBD2	CASSELLAGAPGELFF	TGTGCCAGCAGTGAATTACTAGCGGGAGCCCCCGGGGAGCTGTTTTTT
-	TRBV7-7	TRBJ2-5	TRBD2	CASSLGGLAGETQYF	TGTGCCAGCAGCTTGGGGGGGCTAGCGGGAGAGACCCAGTACTTC
-	TRBV15	TRBJ1-3	TRBD1	CATSRGPPGQGAGNTIYF	TGTGCCACCAGCAGAGGCCCACCGGGACAGGGGGCTGGAAACACCATATATTTT
-	TRBV28	TRBJ1-2	TRBD1	CASSLDGQGKGYTF	TGTGCCAGCAGTTTAGATGGACAGGGAAAAGGCTACACCTTC
-	TRBV6-5	TRBJ1-4	-	CASSYSGTSNEKLFF	TGTGCCAGCAGTTACTCAGGGACAAGTAACGAAAAACTGTTTTTT
-	TRBV15	TRBJ1-2	TRBD1	CATSRGQGAGGYTF	TGTGCCACCAGCAGAGGACAGGGGGCAGGGGGCTACACCTTC
-	TRBV28	TRBJ2-7	-	CASRVPGFYEQYF	TGTGCCAGCAGGGTCCCGGGGTTCTACGAGCAGTACTTC
few	TRBV29-1	TRBJ1-1	-	CSVDRGRWATEAFF	TGCAGCGTTGATAGGGGTAGGTGGGCCACTGAAGCTTTCTTT
-	TRBV2	TRBJ2-7	-	CASSFLYEQYF	TGTGCCAGCAGTTTCCTCTACGAGCAGTACTTC
-	TRBV19	TRBJ2-5	TRBD1	CASSGQGGETQYF	TGTGCCAGTAGTGGACAGGGAGGTGAGACCCAGTACTTC
once	TRBV5-8	TRBJ2-7	TRBD2	CASSLLFGRAAEQYF	TGTGCCAGCAGCCTGCTTTTCGGGAGGGCCGCCGAGCAGTACTTC
-	TRBV19	TRBJ2-7	TRBD1	CASSRGQRPYEQYF	TGTGCCAGTAGTAGGGGACAGAGACCTTACGAGCAGTACTTC
-	TRBV7-9	TRBJ2-5	-	CASSLRQGLQETQYF	TGTGCCAGCAGCTTAAGGCAGGGCTTACAAGAGACCCAGTACTTC
-	TRBV27	TRBJ2-7	TRBD1	CASSVGQGANEQYF	TGTGCCAGCAGTGTAGGACAGGGGGCTAACGAGCAGTACTTC
once	TRBV6-1	TRBJ2-7	-	CASSEAGDRYEQYF	TGTGCCAGCAGTGAAGCGGGAGACCGCTACGAGCAGTACTTC
-	TRBV5-1	TRBJ2-1	TRBD2	CASSLAAGVYNEQFF	TGCGCCAGCAGCTTGGCCGCGGGAGTCTACAATGAGCAGTTCTTC
-	TRBV6-5	TRBJ2-7	-	CASSYSAGLEQYF	TGTGCCAGCAGTTACTCGGCGGGACTCGAGCAGTACTTC